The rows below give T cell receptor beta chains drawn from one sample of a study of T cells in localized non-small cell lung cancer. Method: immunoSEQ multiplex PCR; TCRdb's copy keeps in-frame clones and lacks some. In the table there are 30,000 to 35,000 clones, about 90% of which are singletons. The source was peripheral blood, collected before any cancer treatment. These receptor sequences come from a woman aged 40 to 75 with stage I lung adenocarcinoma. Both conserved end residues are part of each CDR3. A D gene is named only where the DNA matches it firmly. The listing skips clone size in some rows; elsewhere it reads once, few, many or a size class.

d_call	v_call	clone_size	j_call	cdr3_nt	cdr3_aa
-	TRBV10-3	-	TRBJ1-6	TGTGCCACCAACGACCAGATTAATTCACCCCTCCACTTT	CATNDQINSPLHF
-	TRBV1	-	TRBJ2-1	TGCACCAGCAGCCCGACCCTGATAGCGGGGGAGCAGTTCTTC	CTSSPTLIAGEQFF
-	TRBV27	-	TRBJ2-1	TGTGCCACGGGGGATAACTACAATGAGCAGTTCTTC	CATGDNYNEQFF
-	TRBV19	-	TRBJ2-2	TGTGCCAGTAGTCCCGGGACACTGAACACCGGGGAGCTGTTTTTT	CASSPGTLNTGELFF
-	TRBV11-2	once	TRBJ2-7	TGTGCCAGCAGCCAGCCCTACGAGCAGTACTTC	CASSQPYEQYF
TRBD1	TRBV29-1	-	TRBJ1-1	TGCAGCGTGGCCCGACAGGGGGCGAACACTGAAGCTTTCTTT	CSVARQGANTEAFF
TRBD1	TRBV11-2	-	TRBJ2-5	TGTGCCAGCAGCACCCCTACAGGGGGCAGGGAGACCCAGTACTTC	CASSTPTGGRETQYF
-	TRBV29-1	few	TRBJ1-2	TGCAGCGCCTATGACCGGGACACAACCTATGGCTACACCTTC	CSAYDRDTTYGYTF
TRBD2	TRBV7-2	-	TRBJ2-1	TGTGCCAGCAGCACGGGACTAGCGGGACACAATGAGCAGTTCTTC	CASSTGLAGHNEQFF
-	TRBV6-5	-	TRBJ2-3	TGTGCCAGCAGTCCCCTCTCCTATCGAGATACGCAGTATTTT	CASSPLSYRDTQYF
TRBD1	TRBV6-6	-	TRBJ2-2	TGTGCCAGCAGTCATACAGGGGGCAGAACCGGGGAGCTGTTTTTT	CASSHTGGRTGELFF
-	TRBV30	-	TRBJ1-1	TGTGCCTGGAGTGTACAGCCTGAAGCTTTCTTT	CAWSVQPEAFF
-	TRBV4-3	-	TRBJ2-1	TGCGCCAGCAGCCAGATTTTCATGGGGAGAAGGGCCTACAATGAGCAGTTCTTC	CASSQIFMGRRAYNEQFF
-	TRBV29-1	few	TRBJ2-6	TGCAGCGTTGAAGATCCGGAACAGACTGGGGCCAACGTCCTGACTTTC	CSVEDPEQTGANVLTF
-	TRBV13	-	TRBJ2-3	TGTGCCAGCCTCCGCGAGGATACGCAGTATTTT	CASLREDTQYF
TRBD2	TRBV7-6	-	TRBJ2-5	TGTGCCAGCAGCTTTTCGGTTGAGGGGACTAGCGGGGGATCAAAAGAGACCCAGTACTTC	CASSFSVEGTSGGSKETQYF
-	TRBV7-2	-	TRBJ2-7	TGTGCCAGCAGCTTAGCCAACTCCTACGAGCAGTACTTC	CASSLANSYEQYF
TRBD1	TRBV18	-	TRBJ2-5	TGTGCCAGCTCTCTACAGGGGGAGGAGACCCAGTACTTC	CASSLQGEETQYF
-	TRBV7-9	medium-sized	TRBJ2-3	TGTGCCAGCAGCTTCCAGGACGGGGTCGGGGATACGCAGTATTTT	CASSFQDGVGDTQYF